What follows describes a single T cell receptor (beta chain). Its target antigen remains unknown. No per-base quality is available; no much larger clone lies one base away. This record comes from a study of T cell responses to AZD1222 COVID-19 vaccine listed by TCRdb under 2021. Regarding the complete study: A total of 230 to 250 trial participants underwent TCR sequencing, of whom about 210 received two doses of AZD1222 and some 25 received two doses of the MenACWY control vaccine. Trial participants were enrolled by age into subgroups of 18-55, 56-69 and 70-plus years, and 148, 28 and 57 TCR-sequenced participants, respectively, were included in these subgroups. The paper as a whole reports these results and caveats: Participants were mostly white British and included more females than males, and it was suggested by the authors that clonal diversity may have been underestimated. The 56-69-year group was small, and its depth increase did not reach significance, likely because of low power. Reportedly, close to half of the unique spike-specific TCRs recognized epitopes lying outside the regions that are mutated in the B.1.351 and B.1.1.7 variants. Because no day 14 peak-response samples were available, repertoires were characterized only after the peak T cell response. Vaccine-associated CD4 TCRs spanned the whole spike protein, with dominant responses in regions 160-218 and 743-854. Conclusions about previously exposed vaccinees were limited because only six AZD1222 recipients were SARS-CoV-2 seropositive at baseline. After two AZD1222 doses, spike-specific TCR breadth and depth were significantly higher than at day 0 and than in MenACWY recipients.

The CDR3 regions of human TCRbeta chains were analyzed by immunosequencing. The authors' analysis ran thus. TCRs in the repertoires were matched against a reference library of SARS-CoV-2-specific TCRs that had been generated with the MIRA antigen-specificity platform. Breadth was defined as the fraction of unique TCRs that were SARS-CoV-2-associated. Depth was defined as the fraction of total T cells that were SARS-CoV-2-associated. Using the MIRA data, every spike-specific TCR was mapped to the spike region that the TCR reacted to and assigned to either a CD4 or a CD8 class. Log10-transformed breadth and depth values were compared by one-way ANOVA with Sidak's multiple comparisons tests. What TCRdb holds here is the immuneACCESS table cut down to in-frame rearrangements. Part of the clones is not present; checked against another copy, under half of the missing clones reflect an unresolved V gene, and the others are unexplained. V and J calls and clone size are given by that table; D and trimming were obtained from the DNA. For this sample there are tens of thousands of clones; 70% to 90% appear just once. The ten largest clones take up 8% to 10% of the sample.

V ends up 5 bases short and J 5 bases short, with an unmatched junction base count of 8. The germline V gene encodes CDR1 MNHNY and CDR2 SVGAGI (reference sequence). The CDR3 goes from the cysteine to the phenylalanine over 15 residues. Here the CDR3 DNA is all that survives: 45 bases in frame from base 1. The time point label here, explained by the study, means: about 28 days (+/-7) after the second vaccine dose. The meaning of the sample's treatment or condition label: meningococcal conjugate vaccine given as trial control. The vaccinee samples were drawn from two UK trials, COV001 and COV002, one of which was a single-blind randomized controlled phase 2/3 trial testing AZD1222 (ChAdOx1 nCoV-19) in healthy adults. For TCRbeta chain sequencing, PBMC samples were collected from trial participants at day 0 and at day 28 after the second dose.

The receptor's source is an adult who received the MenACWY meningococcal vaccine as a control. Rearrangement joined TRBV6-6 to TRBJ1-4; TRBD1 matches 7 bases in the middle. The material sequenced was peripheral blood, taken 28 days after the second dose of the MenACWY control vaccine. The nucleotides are TGTGCCAGCAGTCCCCCTCGGGACAGAAATGAAAAACTGTTTTTT. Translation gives CASSPPRDRNEKLFF.